The text below deals with one TCR beta chain. TCRdb re-analysed the 5' RACE reads in MiXCR, keeping a single row per CDR3 protein. Of around 440,000 distinct CDR3 sequences listed, roughly 20% are singletons. The sample belongs to a study of T-cell memory formation after mild COVID-19. Germline V gene data show CDR1 as MGHDK and CDR2 as SYGVNS. Trimming removed 7 bases at V and 0 bases at J, with 9 bases between. The CDR3 spans 13 residues. The sequencing input was PBMCs or a T cell subset sorted from them (not recorded which). This receptor was obtained from an adult woman who had mild COVID-19 (a few samples of this study predate the infection). Cell type and time point are not known. The chain recombines TRBV25-1 with TRBJ2-5; TRBD1 might be the D (5 bases). CDR3 nucleotide sequence: TGTGCCAGCACGACAGAGCACCAAGAGACCCAGTACTTC. This codes for CASTTEHQETQYF. Combining the CDR3 with reference TRBV25-1 and TRBJ2-5 gives the whole variable domain EADIYQTPRYLVIGTGKKITLECSQTMGHDKMYWYQQDPGMELHLIHYSYGVNSTEKGDLSSESTVSRIRTEHFPLTLESARPSHTSQYLCASTTEHQETQYFGPGTRLLVL.